This T cell receptor (beta chain) originates from a study of early T cells in non-severe SARS-CoV-2 infection. For the study at large: Unpaired chains resulted from sequencing bulk RNA of unsorted whole blood. Study-level findings and limits: Matching against VDJdb likely underestimated virus-specific expansions, favoring anti-spike CD8.

The V end was cut by 2 bases, the J end by 1 base, with 16 bases between. This CDR3 region has 16 residues. Per germline, CDR1 SGDLS and CDR2 YYNGEE. This clonotype was picked up a small number of times. Antigen specificity is unknown. Separate cDNA molecules each had unique molecular identifiers attached to them. TCRdb redid the calling of the 5' RACE reads with MiXCR, one entry per CDR3 protein. The repertoire consists of 40,000 to 50,000 distinct CDR3 sequences, with over 5% occurring once and the leading ten covering 5.4%. The rearrangement uses TRBV9 and TRBJ2-7, with TRBD2 as a possible D gene (6 bases). Sequencing was performed on whole blood, taken at baseline. The sequence came from an adult who was a healthcare worker with PCR-confirmed SARS-CoV-2 infection or an uninfected control (not recorded which). CDR3 DNA sequence: TGTGCCAGCAGCGTGACAGTCGCTAGCGCTTCCTACGAGCAGTACTTC. The encoded protein is CASSVTVASASYEQYF.